This entry is about one TCR beta chain. Its cognate antigen is unknown. This entry belongs to a study of cytomegalovirus exposure and HLA in healthy donors. Across the whole study: According to later analysis, the same platform produced the 130 or so validation and about 630 first-cohort repertoires. Broader study findings: Researchers counted roughly 150 TCR beta chains as cytomegalovirus-associated.

V lost 5 bases, J lost 2 bases, and 10 bases stayed unmatched. The germline V gene has CDR1 MNHEY and CDR2 SMNVEV (reference sequence). This CDR3 is 16 amino acids long. Only in-frame clones appear in the TCRdb table, and some are missing; sequencing was by immunoSEQ multiplex PCR. The table lists about 200,000 clones, 75% to 85% of them singletons. The gene calls are TRBV27 and TRBJ2-5; 8 bases are a match to TRBD2. Sequencing used PBMCs. The clonotype was recovered from a woman younger than 45 in good health and CMV-seropositive. The CDR3 protein is CASSIRGLDFQETQYF. The CDR3 DNA sequence: TGTGCCAGCAGTATACGGGGACTAGATTTTCAAGAGACCCAGTACTTC.